A single sample gave rise to the 26 T cell receptor beta chains below, sequenced in a study of spatial heterogeneity in lung cancer. One entry per CDR3 protein results from TCRdb running MiXCR on the 5' RACE reads. The data hold some 13,000 distinct CDR3 sequences, with 3.5% to 4.5% observed a single time. The time point is: sample taken at primary tumor resection. From tumor, nontumor lung or frozen PBMC, whole RNA was taken unsorted for sequencing. The sequencing used PBMCs, collected at surgery. The receptors were gathered from a male donor with early-stage non-small cell lung cancer.

This clonotype was picked up many times. Being off target in a library aimed at alpha chains, this beta chain has a size of little meaning. V is TRBV6-6 and J is TRBJ1-1; D gene ambiguous. The CDR3 is 13 amino acids. Trimming cost V 6 bases and J 1 base, with 9 bases left between them. From germline, CDR1 is MNHNY and CDR2 SVGAGI (reference sequence). This CDR3 reads CASRSVQNTEAFF. The CDR3 DNA reads as TGTGCCAGCAGATCAGTCCAGAACACTGAAGCTTTCTTT.

In its sample, this clonotype was seen many times. This beta chain represents an off-target read in a library built for alpha chains; its size is of limited meaning. The V and J genes are TRBV12-3 or TRBV12-4 and TRBJ2-7; 8 bases line up with TRBD1. J gave up 4 bases and V 3 bases, and 5 bases lay outside the gene matches. This CDR3 has 14 amino acids. CDR3 amino acids: CASSLVGQGYEQYF. CDR3 in DNA: TGTGCCAGCAGTTTGGTAGGACAGGGTTACGAGCAGTACTTC.

This clonotype appeared a few times. Within a library made for alpha chains, this beta chain is off target, and its count is uninformative. The gene calls are TRBV12-3 or TRBV12-4 and TRBJ1-2, with D possibly matching TRBD1 (6 bases). This CDR3 spans 15 amino acids. Trimming stripped 1 base from V and 2 bases from J, with 11 bases between. CDR3 nucleotides: TGTGCCAGCAGTTTAGGCGGGACAACAAACTATGGCTACACCTTC. It yields the protein CASSLGGTTNYGYTF.

In this sample, this clonotype turned up many times. This beta chain slipped into a library made for alpha chains as a stray read, so its size is not meaningful. V usage is TRBV6-1 and J usage is TRBJ1-4; 10 bases align to TRBD1. This CDR3 region has 17 residues. Germline V gives CDR1 MNHNS, CDR2 SASEGT. With V trimmed by 5 bases and J by 0 bases, 6 bases remained unmatched. Here the CDR3 reads CASSTGQGTSTNEKLFF. The CDR3 DNA reads as TGTGCCAGCAGTACGGGACAGGGGACGTCAACTAATGAAAAACTGTTTTTT.

This clonotype was counted many times. Little can be read into the size of this beta chain, an off-target read in a library designed for alpha chains. This chain connects TRBV20-1 to TRBJ2-7; D gene uncertain. The germline V gene has CDR1 DFQATT and CDR2 SNEGSKA (reference sequence). The CDR3 is made up of 11 amino acids. The V end lost 1 base, the J end lost 6 bases, and 7 bases lay between the germline ends. The chain's CDR3 is CSARGGSEQYF. CDR3 DNA sequence: TGCAGTGCTAGAGGGGGTTCCGAGCAGTACTTC.

This clonotype was recorded many times. In a library made to pick up alpha chains, this beta chain is a stray read with a size that means little. The chain is built from TRBV10-3 and TRBJ2-3; D is perhaps TRBD1 or TRBD2 (5 bases each). Germline V gives CDR1 ENHRY, CDR2 SYGVKD. V lost 4 bases and J 5 bases, leaving 16 bases between the germline ends. CDR3 size: 15 residues. Here the CDR3 reads CAISAREGAQDTQYF. The CDR3 DNA reads as TGTGCCATCAGTGCACGGGAAGGGGCGCAAGATACGCAGTATTTT.

This clonotype has at least ten counts. Within a library made for alpha chains, this beta chain is off target, and its count is uninformative. The chain uses TRBV9 and TRBJ2-2; either TRBD1 or TRBD2 may supply D (6 bases each). V was pared by 0 bases and J by 5 bases, with 11 bases between. The CDR3 consists of 15 residues. Germline lookup yields CDR1 SGDLS and CDR2 YYNGEE. CDR3 amino acids: CASSVVQGRTGELFF. In DNA, the CDR3 is TGTGCCAGCAGCGTAGTCCAGGGGAGGACCGGGGAGCTGTTTTTT.

With regard to this clonotype: Since the library was made to target alpha chains, this beta chain is a stray read and its abundance is not meaningful. This chain connects TRBV20-1 to TRBJ2-3; D not resolved. This CDR3 region has 12 residues. Germline CDR1 and CDR2: DFQATT and SNEGSKA (reference sequence). V was pared by 4 bases and J by 8 bases, with 13 bases between. In DNA form, the CDR3 reads TGCAGTGCTATGAACCGCGGCCCTACGCAGTATTTT. As protein: CSAMNRGPTQYF.

This clonotype was detected ten times or more. A library made for alpha chains picked up this beta chain off target, so its size means little. J is TRBJ2-1 and V is TRBV24-1; D is unresolved. The ends were cut back, 1 base at V and 0 bases at J, with 6 bases in the middle. The CDR3 has 15 residues. Germline CDR1 and CDR2: KGHDR and SFDVKD. The CDR3 nucleotides read TGTGCCACCAGTGATTTTCGGCACTCCTACAATGAGCAGTTCTTC. Its protein is CATSDFRHSYNEQFF.

Many counts were recorded for this clonotype. The library was built for alpha chains, so this beta chain is an off-target read and its size means little. The genes are TRBV11-2 and TRBJ2-7, with TRBD2 matching 12 bases. Germline-derived CDR1 and CDR2 are SGHAT and FQNNGV. V lost 5 bases, J lost 7 bases, and 9 bases stayed unmatched. The length of the CDR3 is 15 residues. The CDR3 protein is CASSAGLAGRGEQYF. The CDR3 DNA is TGTGCCAGCAGCGCCGGACTAGCGGGAAGAGGAGAGCAGTACTTC.

Ten or more counts support this clonotype. Little can be read into the size of this beta chain, an off-target read in a library designed for alpha chains. The V gene is TRBV28, the J gene TRBJ1-2, with 8 bases lining up with TRBD1. After removal of 2 bases from V and 0 bases from J, the junction contained 8 bases not matched to a gene. Germline loops: CDR1 MDHEN, CDR2 SYDVKM. The CDR3 extends over 17 amino acids. This chain's CDR3 is CASSLPTTGATNYGYTF. The CDR3 DNA sequence: TGTGCCAGCAGTTTACCCACGACAGGGGCGACTAACTATGGCTACACCTTC.

This clonotype has ten or more counts. This beta chain appears as a stray read in a library generated for alpha chains; its size is not informative. The chain has TRBV6-2 or TRBV6-3 and TRBJ1-2, with a weak D call TRBD1 (6 bases). V was cut by 5 bases and J by 5 bases, with 15 bases left in between. The CDR3 is made up of 14 amino acids. Germline values: CDR1 MNHEY, CDR2 SVGEGT. The CDR3 protein is CASSNRDTLYGYTF. In nucleotides, the CDR3 is TGTGCCAGCAGTAACCGGGACACACTATATGGCTACACCTTC.

At least ten counts were recorded for this clonotype. This beta chain is an off-target read within a library intended for alpha chains, so its frequency means little. V is TRBV5-1 and J is TRBJ1-4; D is unresolved. This CDR3 spans 14 amino acids. The germline V gene encodes CDR1 SGHRS and CDR2 YFSETQ. The V end was cut by 3 bases, the J end by 4 bases, with 10 bases between. The CDR3 region is CASSSEGVNEKLFF. CDR3 nucleotides: TGCGCCAGCAGCTCGGAGGGCGTTAATGAAAAACTGTTTTTT.

This clonotype has a count of ten or more. This beta chain turned up in a library designed for alpha chains; as an off-target read, its abundance says little. V gene TRBV20-1 combines with J gene TRBJ2-2; D is uncertain. V was cut by 6 bases and J by 0 bases, with 14 bases left in between. This CDR3 spans 15 amino acids. The germline V gene has CDR1 DFQATT and CDR2 SNEGSKA (reference sequence). CDR3: CSAPKVPANTGELFF. CDR3 bases: TGCAGTGCCCCCAAAGTACCAGCGAACACCGGGGAGCTGTTTTTT.

The table lists this clonotype with many counts. Being off target in a library aimed at alpha chains, this beta chain has a size of little meaning. The chain uses TRBV4-1 and TRBJ1-1, with D perhaps TRBD1 (5 bases). The CDR3 consists of 16 residues. Germline V CDR1 and CDR2: MGHRA, YSYEKL. Trimming left V 4 bases short and J 4 bases short, with 19 bases between. The CDR3 loop is CASSPGGRRRVTEAFF. CDR3 in DNA: TGCGCCAGCAGCCCAGGAGGCCGGCGCAGGGTCACTGAAGCTTTCTTT.

By its share, this clonotype is medium-sized (0.01 to 0.1%). This beta chain represents an off-target read in a library built for alpha chains; its size is of limited meaning. The rearrangement uses TRBV7-8 and TRBJ2-5; TRBD1 agrees at 9 bases. Germline trimming cut 5 bases from V and 4 bases from J; bases unmatched to any gene: 2. Germline CDR1 and CDR2: SGHVS and FQNEAQ. The length of the CDR3 is 13 residues. The CDR3 coding sequence is TGTGCCAGCAGCCTGGACAGGGGAGAGACCCAGTACTTC. Translating gives CASSLDRGETQYF.

This clonotype was observed at least ten times. The size of this beta chain means little, since it is a stray read in a library made for alpha chains. This chain uses TRBV27 with TRBJ2-7; 8 nucleotides agree with TRBD1. Germline CDR1 is MNHEY and CDR2 is SMNVEV (reference sequence). Unmatched junction bases numbered 5, after V lost 6 bases and J lost 4 bases. CDR3 size: 13 residues. CDR3 protein: CASRETGVYEQYF. The DNA for the CDR3 is TGTGCCAGCAGGGAGACAGGGGTATACGAGCAGTACTTC.

Many counts were recorded for this clonotype. This beta chain was picked up by a library intended for alpha chains and is off target, so its count carries little meaning. The CDR3 here is CASSPAGSGNTIYF. For the CDR3, the DNA is TGTGCCAGCAGCCCGGCAGGGTCTGGAAACACCATATATTTT. The genes are TRBV7-2 and TRBJ1-3, with D possibly TRBD1 on 5 matching bases. Trimming took 5 bases from V and 1 from J, leaving 9 bases between them. Germline CDR1 reads SGHTA; CDR2 reads FQGNSA. The CDR3 runs 14 residues. Supplemented by reference TRBV7-2 and TRBJ1-3, the full variable domain reads GAGVSQSPSNKVTEKGKDVELRCDPISGHTALYWYRQSLGQGLEFLIYFQGNSAPDKSGLPSDRFSAERTGGSVSTLTIQRTQQEDSAVYLCASSPAGSGNTIYFGEGSWLTVV.

There are many counts of this clonotype. In a library made to pick up alpha chains, this beta chain is a stray read with a size that means little. The J gene is TRBJ1-4, the V gene TRBV4-1; D remains unclear. Germline V gene sequence: CDR1 MGHRA, CDR2 YSYEKL. V was pared by 0 bases and J by 8 bases, with 13 bases between. The length of the CDR3 is 15 residues. CDR3 nucleotides: TGCGCCAGCAGCCAAGAAAGGGCTAAGCCGGAAAAACTGTTTTTT. This gives the protein CASSQERAKPEKLFF.

In this sample, this clonotype turned up many times. For a library built for alpha chains, this beta chain is a stray read; little rests on its size. This rearrangement joins TRBV6-5 to TRBJ2-7, with TRBD2 matching over 10 bases. Germline values: CDR1 MNHEY, CDR2 SVGAGI. V lost 0 bases and J lost 6; bases outside the gene matches: 14. The CDR3 has 18 residues. The CDR3, as DNA: TGTGCCAGCAGTTACTCGGTTATAGCGGGAGGAAGGGATGGCGAGCAGTACTTC. Translation gives CASSYSVIAGGRDGEQYF.

This clonotype has a handful of counts. Being off target in a library aimed at alpha chains, this beta chain has a size of little meaning. This chain uses TRBV6-1 with TRBJ1-1, with unresolved D. The CDR3 has 11 amino acids. V was shortened by 7 bases and J by 1 base, with 4 bases between the two germline ends. CDR1 is MNHNS, CDR2 SASEGT, per germline. CDR3 amino acids: CASTKNTEAFF. The DNA for the CDR3 is TGTGCCAGCACTAAGAACACTGAAGCTTTCTTT.

This clonotype has a count of ten or more. The library was designed around alpha chains, so this beta chain is a stray read whose abundance carries little weight. The rearrangement links TRBV2 to TRBJ2-3; D uncertain. Germline CDR1 SNHLY, CDR2 FYNNEI. The CDR3 covers 12 residues. The V end was cut by 5 bases, the J end by 4 bases, with 7 bases between. CDR3 residues: CASSSTADTQYF. The CDR3 coding sequence is TGTGCCAGCAGTTCGACCGCAGATACGCAGTATTTT.

In this sample, this clonotype turned up many times. Since it is a stray read in a library aimed at alpha chains, this beta chain has a size that is not meaningful. V gene TRBV21-1 combines with J gene TRBJ2-7; TRBD1, the table's D call, was not compared with the DNA. TRBV21-1 is a pseudogene. There are 14 residues in the CDR3. The CDR3 DNA reads as TGTGCCAGCAGCGCAAAGGGGGTCTCCTACGAGCAGTACTTC. This sequence encodes CASSAKGVSYEQYF.

This clonotype was picked up many times. A library made for alpha chains picked up this beta chain off target, so its size means little. The chain employs TRBV7-2 and TRBJ1-5; D gene unclear. In germline, CDR1 is SGHTA, CDR2 FQGNSA. The CDR3 covers 13 residues. The V end was cut by 1 base, the J end by 7 bases, with 8 bases between. The CDR3 bases are TGTGCCAGCAGCTTAGGGTCACGCCAGCCCCAGCATTTT. Encoded protein: CASSLGSRQPQHF.

In regard to this clonotype: This beta chain is an unintended read in a library built for alpha chains; its size means little. The genes are TRBV5-4 and TRBJ2-5, with TRBD1 matching 9 bases. Germline lookup yields CDR1 SGHNT and CDR2 YYREEE (reference sequence). The CDR3 has 14 amino acids. The V segment lost 2 bases and the J segment 5 bases; nucleotides outside the gene matches: 4. This chain's CDR3 is CASSLQGARETQYF. In nucleotides, the CDR3 is TGTGCCAGCAGCTTACAGGGGGCGCGGGAGACCCAGTACTTC.

This clonotype was seen many times. One end of the junction fails to match germline, which may point to a read error. A library prepared for alpha chains yielded this beta chain as an off-target read; its size is of little meaning. This chain uses TRBV7-7 with TRBJ2-3; 7 bases are shared with TRBD2. The CDR3 contains 13 residues. The germline gives CDR1 SSHAT, CDR2 FNYEAQ (reference sequence). CDR3 DNA: TGTGCTAGCAGCTACAGCGGGGCAGATACGCAGTATTTT. Translated: CASSYSGADTQYF.